This T cell receptor beta chain was observed in a study of CD8 T cells in ankylosing spondylitis. This clonotype was counted only a few times. Antigen: not known. Study-level findings and limits: Clones that were linked to disease were CD8+ and were relatively rare in peripheral blood. Ankylosing spondylitis blood appeared to carry a characteristic TCR beta motif of fewer than 10 highly homologous variants. Disease-linked clones were reportedly significantly enriched in matched ankylosing spondylitis synovial fluid.

Library preparation for TCR beta used quantitative 5'-RACE with molecular barcodes. TCRdb redid the calling of the 5' RACE reads with MiXCR, one entry per CDR3 protein. The sample records under 150,000 distinct CDR3 sequences, roughly 8.8% being singletons. CDR3 size: 15 residues. Looked up from germline, CDR1 is DFQATT and CDR2 is SNEGSKA (reference sequence). Unmatched junction bases numbered 13, after V lost 3 bases and J lost 9 bases. Sequencing input: synovial fluid, either unsorted or a sorted T cell fraction (not recorded which). The clonotype comes from a male donor with ankylosing spondylitis. The chain has TRBV20-1 and TRBJ2-1, with 8 bases identical to TRBD2. Here the CDR3 reads CSARGTRGRWGEQFF. The CDR3 bases are TGCAGTGCTAGGGGGACTAGAGGGAGATGGGGTGAGCAGTTCTTC.